Listed below are T cell receptor beta chains from one sample, sequenced in a study of blood T cell repertoires in COVID-19. TCRdb's copy holds only in-frame clones and misses some; the assay was immunoSEQ multiplex PCR. The table records about 140,000 clones, around 85% of them present only once. Sequenced: peripheral blood. These receptors were collected from a man between 50 and 59 years old with acute or convalescent COVID-19. Both conserved end residues are part of each CDR3. A D gene is named only where the DNA matches it firmly. Not all rows give a size; the values are once, few, many and, for expanded clones, a class.

j_call	cdr3_length	v_call	clone_size	d_call	cdr3_nt	cdr3_aa
TRBJ2-5	14	TRBV11-2	-	-	TGTGCCAGCAGTTCAGGGTCTGGGCAAGAGACCCAGTACTTC	CASSSGSGQETQYF
TRBJ2-5	13	TRBV2	-	-	TGTGCCAGCAGTGAAGCAGGGAGCGTGACCCAGTACTTC	CASSEAGSVTQYF
TRBJ2-7	16	TRBV4-1	-	-	TGCGCCAGCAGCCAAGAGCCCATAGAAAGAGCCTACGAGCAGTACTTC	CASSQEPIERAYEQYF
TRBJ1-2	13	TRBV7-3	-	-	TGTGCCAGCAGCTTAAGGTCAGGGGAAGGCTACACCTTC	CASSLRSGEGYTF
TRBJ1-1	17	TRBV4-1	-	TRBD1	TGCGCCAGCAGCCAAGATATGGGGGACAGACCGAACACTGAAGCTTTCTTT	CASSQDMGDRPNTEAFF
TRBJ2-2	14	TRBV27	-	-	TGTGCCAGCCGACAGAGCTCGAACACCGGGGAGCTGTTTTTT	CASRQSSNTGELFF
TRBJ2-1	14	TRBV27	once	TRBD2	TGTGCCAGCAGTTTTCTGGCGGGGGGGGTTGAGCAGTTCTTC	CASSFLAGGVEQFF
TRBJ2-3	16	TRBV19	-	-	TGTGCCAGTAGTATAGATCCCGGGACAAGCACAGATACGCAGTATTTT	CASSIDPGTSTDTQYF
TRBJ2-5	18	TRBV7-9	-	-	TGTGCCAGCAGCTTAACACGTTACCAGACAGCGCACCAAGAGACCCAGTACTTC	CASSLTRYQTAHQETQYF
TRBJ2-7	10	TRBV5-8	-	-	TGTGCCAGCAGCTTGGCGGAGCAGTACTTC	CASSLAEQYF
TRBJ2-6	17	TRBV30	-	-	TGTGCCTGGAGTGGGTGGCAGGGTGGAGCTGGGGCCAACGTCCTGACTTTC	CAWSGWQGGAGANVLTF
TRBJ2-3	19	TRBV19	-	TRBD2	TGTGCCAGTAGTATAGTTGGGTCTAGCGGGGATACTAGCACAGATACGCAGTATTTT	CASSIVGSSGDTSTDTQYF
TRBJ2-5	13	TRBV5-1	once	TRBD2	TGCGCCAGCAGCTTGGGCGGGGGGGAGACCCAGTACTTC	CASSLGGGETQYF
TRBJ2-7	14	TRBV7-2	-	-	TGTGCCAGCAGCTTAGCGCCCGGTTCCTACGAGCAGTACTTC	CASSLAPGSYEQYF
TRBJ2-1	16	TRBV11-3	-	TRBD2	TGTGCCAGCAGCTTTTCGAGAGCGGGAGGGAGGAATGAGCAGTTCTTC	CASSFSRAGGRNEQFF
TRBJ2-5	13	TRBV11-3	-	TRBD1	TGTGCCAGCAGCCTGGGACAGGGTGAGACCCAGTACTTC	CASSLGQGETQYF
TRBJ2-7	14	TRBV9	-	-	TGTGCCAGCAGCCCCCAAACAGGGAGCTACGAGCAGTACTTC	CASSPQTGSYEQYF
TRBJ2-1	15	TRBV6-2/TRBV6-3	-	-	TGTGCCAGCAGTTCCCCAAACACACCCTACAATGAGCAGTTCTTC	CASSSPNTPYNEQFF
TRBJ1-4	13	TRBV28	-	-	TGTGCCAGCAGAGTGGGGGCGCGGGAAAAACTGTTTTTT	CASRVGAREKLFF
TRBJ1-5	15	TRBV7-9	-	-	TGTGCCAGCAGCTTAGATCAGGGGATTAGTCAGCCCCAGCATTTT	CASSLDQGISQPQHF
TRBJ2-1	15	TRBV7-2	-	-	TGTGCCAGCAGCTTATTGAGCGGAACGTACAATGAGCAGTTCTTC	CASSLLSGTYNEQFF
TRBJ2-3	16	TRBV10-1	-	TRBD2	TGCGCCAGCAGTGAGTGGGCCGGGGGGGCTACAGATACGCAGTATTTT	CASSEWAGGATDTQYF
TRBJ2-1	14	TRBV6-4	-	TRBD1	TGTGCCAGCAGTACCGGACAGGACTACAATGAGCAGTTCTTC	CASSTGQDYNEQFF
TRBJ2-2	16	TRBV9	-	-	TGTGCCAGCACCCCCCGGGCAGGGCGGAACACCGGGGAGCTGTTTTTT	CASTPRAGRNTGELFF
TRBJ1-2	11	TRBV5-1	-	-	TGCGCCAGCAGCTTAGGGGAAGGCTACACCTTC	CASSLGEGYTF
TRBJ2-7	16	TRBV18	once	TRBD1	TGTGCCAGCTCAGGGGATTCAGGGGGCATCGTGTACGAGCAGTACTTC	CASSGDSGGIVYEQYF
TRBJ2-3	19	TRBV12-5	-	TRBD1	TGTGCTAGTGGTTTGGTACCCTCCGGGACAGCGCTGGGATCGGTTACGCAGTATTTT	CASGLVPSGTALGSVTQYF
TRBJ2-7	15	TRBV7-2	-	-	TGTGCCAGCAGCCGGGCCTCCCAGGGGGGCGACGAGCAGTACTTC	CASSRASQGGDEQYF
TRBJ2-7	16	TRBV5-5	-	-	TGTGCCAGCAGCTTGGGTAGTTTCTTGAGGTCCTACGAGCAGTACTTC	CASSLGSFLRSYEQYF
TRBJ1-4	15	TRBV9	-	TRBD1	TGTGCCAGCAGCACATCCGGGACAGGGTATGAAAAACTGTTTTTT	CASSTSGTGYEKLFF
TRBJ2-3	17	TRBV5-1	-	TRBD2	TGCGCCAGCAGCTGGGCAGATAGCGGGAGGGCACCAGATACGCAGTATTTT	CASSWADSGRAPDTQYF
TRBJ2-5	13	TRBV7-8	few	-	TGTGCCAGCTGGGCACCGAGTCGAGCGACCCAGTACTTC	CASWAPSRATQYF
TRBJ2-5	14	TRBV13	-	-	TGTGCCAGCAGCTTAGGGGGGCCTGGGGAGACCCAGTACTTC	CASSLGGPGETQYF
TRBJ2-1	17	TRBV19	-	-	TGTGCCAGTAGTATAGATTCTCCGTCGGGAGTATACAATGAGCAGTTCTTC	CASSIDSPSGVYNEQFF
TRBJ1-5	16	TRBV7-2	-	TRBD1	TGTGCCAGCAGCTCCCCGCCCGCAGGGGGCTTTCAGCCCCAGCATTTT	CASSSPPAGGFQPQHF
TRBJ1-2	14	TRBV7-9	-	TRBD1	TGTGCCAGCAGCTTGGGACAGGGTAGGGATGGCTACACCTTC	CASSLGQGRDGYTF
TRBJ1-1	17	TRBV5-1	-	TRBD1	TGCGCCAGCAGCTTGGGGGGGACAGTAGTATTCCACACTGAAGCTTTCTTT	CASSLGGTVVFHTEAFF
TRBJ2-1	14	TRBV4-1	-	-	TGCGCCAGCAGCCAAGCTCCGGTAGACGGGGGGCAGTTCTTC	CASSQAPVDGGQFF
TRBJ1-5	15	TRBV5-5	-	-	TGTGCCAGCAGCTTGGGGACAGAAATAAATCAGCCCCAGCATTTT	CASSLGTEINQPQHF
TRBJ2-3	15	TRBV25-1	once	TRBD1	TGTGCCAGCAGTCAGGCCGGGACAGGAAAAGATACGCAGTATTTT	CASSQAGTGKDTQYF
TRBJ1-5	14	TRBV7-6	once	-	TGTGCCAGCAGCCCCGGAGGGTTTTATCAGCCCCAGCATTTT	CASSPGGFYQPQHF
TRBJ1-1	13	TRBV2	-	-	TGTGCCAGCAGTGAACAGGGGAACACTGAAGCTTTCTTT	CASSEQGNTEAFF
TRBJ2-5	16	TRBV12-5	once	TRBD2	TGTGCTAGTGGTACCGGGACTAGCGGGGGTCAAGAGACCCAGTACTTC	CASGTGTSGGQETQYF
TRBJ2-7	12	TRBV5-4	-	-	TGTGCCAGCAGCTTGGCCGCCTACGAGCAGTACTTC	CASSLAAYEQYF
TRBJ2-7	14	TRBV24-1	-	TRBD1	TGTGCCACCAGCCGGACAGGTAGTTCCTACGAGCAGTACTTC	CATSRTGSSYEQYF
TRBJ1-1	15	TRBV19	few	TRBD1	TGTGCCAGTAGTCCAGTTCCAGGGGGGAACCCTGAAGCTTTCTTT	CASSPVPGGNPEAFF
TRBJ2-7	17	TRBV15	-	TRBD2	TGTGCCACCAGCAGATCCTTGAAATCCGGGACTAGCTACGAGCAGTACTTC	CATSRSLKSGTSYEQYF
TRBJ1-1	15	TRBV3-1/TRBV3-2	-	TRBD1	TGTGCCAGCAGCCAAGATACAGGGGGGGACACTGAAGCTTTCTTT	CASSQDTGGDTEAFF
TRBJ2-5	14	TRBV11-2	-	TRBD2	TGTGCCAGCAGCTTAGGGGGGGGATCAGAGACCCAGTACTTC	CASSLGGGSETQYF
TRBJ2-2	13	TRBV7-9	-	-	TGTGCCAGCAGGGGGCGTGACACCGGGGAGCTGTTTTTT	CASRGRDTGELFF
TRBJ2-1	12	TRBV12-5	-	-	TGTGCTAGTGGCCGCGCCGGCAATGAGCAGTTCTTC	CASGRAGNEQFF
TRBJ2-7	16	TRBV28	-	TRBD2	TGTGCCAGCAAGGGGCTCGCTAGCGGGAGTATTTACGAGCAGTACTTC	CASKGLASGSIYEQYF
TRBJ1-1	14	TRBV5-8	few	-	TGTGCCAGCAGCTATGGACAGCTGAACACTGAAGCTTTCTTT	CASSYGQLNTEAFF
TRBJ2-7	12	TRBV10-2	-	-	TGCGCCAGCACTACGAGCTCCTACGAGCAGTACTTC	CASTTSSYEQYF
TRBJ1-4	14	TRBV5-8	-	TRBD1	TGTGCCAGCAGCGGGACAGGCCGGGGCGAAAAACTGTTTTTT	CASSGTGRGEKLFF
TRBJ1-3	15	TRBV5-1	-	-	TGCGCCAGCAGCTTGAGTTCTATCCCTGAGGACACCATATATTTT	CASSLSSIPEDTIYF
TRBJ1-1	14	TRBV5-1	-	-	TGCGCCAGCAGCTTGGAAGGGGGGGACACTGAAGCTTTCTTT	CASSLEGGDTEAFF
TRBJ1-6	15	TRBV25-1	-	TRBD1	TGTGCCAGCAGTGAGTCCGGACAGGGAAACTCACCCCTCCACTTT	CASSESGQGNSPLHF
TRBJ1-4	16	TRBV18	-	TRBD1	TGTGCCAGCTCACAGCCGAACAGGGGGCGTGATGAAAAACTGTTTTTT	CASSQPNRGRDEKLFF